This T cell receptor beta chain was profiled in a study of cytomegalovirus exposure and HLA in healthy donors. The germline V gene encodes CDR1 SGHTA and CDR2 FQGNSA. The CDR3 has 15 amino acids. V gave up 1 base and J gave up 0 bases, with 10 bases separating them. Primers included in the PCR were 60 Vbeta and 13 Jbeta primers. Data came from immunoSEQ multiplex PCR; TCRdb stores just in-frame clones and leaves some out. The sample lists about 130,000 clones, about 78% occurring once. Study-wide findings and caveats: The authors later found HLA-associated TCR beta chains more clonally expanded than equally common others. Donor immune exposure was known only as CMV serostatus.

Turning to this clone: Its antigen is not known.

The CMV serostatus of this donor went unrecorded. The sample taken for sequencing was PBMCs. The chain has TRBV7-2 and TRBJ2-7, with D possibly being TRBD1 (5 bases). The receptor was derived from a human donor in good health. The CDR3 protein is CASSLEGVASYEQYF. CDR3 DNA: TGTGCCAGCAGCTTAGAAGGGGTCGCCTCCTACGAGCAGTACTTC.